This T cell receptor (beta chain) emerged from a study of T cell repertoires in cytomegalovirus infection. The overall study: An indication of both CMV infection and matching HLA type came from public TCR beta signatures.

TCRdb re-called the reads with MiXCR, one entry per CDR3 protein. Seen here are 450,000 to 600,000 distinct CDR3 sequences, 11% observed once, and the top ten hold 10%. This clonotype was picked up many times. This CDR3 has 18 residues. The germline CDR1 and CDR2 sequences are LGHDT and YNNKEL (reference sequence). V dropped 1 base and J dropped 1 base, with 17 bases sitting between them. This receptor was identified in a human donor in good health (CMV status not recorded). Some clones in this sample may be carry-over from other donors' samples. The chain is built from TRBV3-1 and TRBJ1-5; D might be TRBD1 (5 bases). The sample consisted of PBMCs. CDR3 sequence (DNA): TGTGCCAGCAGCCAAGGAAGGAGCGGGGCAGGGAGCAATCAGCCCCAGCATTTT. It codes for CASSQGRSGAGSNQPQHF. Looking up the rest from reference TRBV3-1 and TRBJ1-5 gives the full variable domain: DTAVSQTPKYLVTQMGNDKSIKCEQNLGHDTMYWYKQDSKKFLKIMFSYNNKELIINETVPNRFSPKSPDKAHLNLHINSLELGDSAVYFCASSQGRSGAGSNQPQHFGDGTRLSIL.